This T cell receptor (beta chain) was recorded in a study of cytomegalovirus exposure and HLA in healthy donors. Study-level information: Unique TCRs numbering some 80 million, obtained from HLA-typed donors, made up an early data release.

This clone appeared once. The antigen remains unidentified. General study findings and limits: Most TCR sequences were uncommon, yet certain public TCRs appeared in many donors. Association of a missense DCLRE1C variant with TCR beta V- and J-gene trimming was reported in a later analysis. Sequencing artifact likely explains a cluster of highly shared sequence variants.

The CDR3 has 14 residues. The junction had 6 bases not matched to a gene; V was cut back by 7 bases and J by 0 bases. The V gene's germline CDR1 is SQVTM and CDR2 ANQGSEA. Primers included in the PCR were 60 Vbeta and 13 Jbeta primers. Data came from immunoSEQ multiplex PCR; TCRdb stores just in-frame clones and leaves some out. The table has 65,000 to 80,000 clones, 65% to 75% seen once. This TCR derives from a man in his forties in good health and CMV-seropositive. The specimen was PBMCs. The chain has TRBV29-1 and TRBJ2-7; 10 bases are a match to TRBD2. The CDR3 bases are TGCAGCGGACCAAGCGGGGGGGACTCCTACGAGCAGTACTTC. Encoded protein: CSGPSGGDSYEQYF.